These 32 T cell receptor beta chains were all obtained from the same sample, sequenced in a study of T cell changes during pregnancy in multiple sclerosis. Clones were read by immunoSEQ multiplex PCR, and TCRdb kept only the in-frame ones, dropping some. Among around 74,000 clones listed, 80% to 90% were seen once. The sample consisted of peripheral blood, taken before pregnancy. All receptors derive from a female donor with multiple sclerosis, enrolled in a pregnancy study.

The chain uses TRBV19 and TRBJ2-7; the match to TRBD1 covers 7 bases. The V gene's germline CDR1 is LNHDA and CDR2 SQIVND (reference sequence). The CDR3 is 12 residues long. V lost 5 bases to trimming and J lost 3 bases; unmatched junction nucleotides: 1. The CDR3 is CASSSGGYEQYF. The CDR3 nucleotides read TGTGCCAGTAGTTCAGGGGGCTACGAGCAGTACTTC. Full variable domain (remainder filled in from reference TRBV19 and TRBJ2-7): DGGITQSPKYLFRKEGQNVTLSCEQNLNHDAMYWYRQDPGQGLRLIYYSQIVNDFQKGDIAEGYSVSREKKESFPLTVTSAQKNPTAFYLCASSSGGYEQYFGPGTRLTVT.

The chain is built from TRBV7-2 and TRBJ1-6; a possible D gene is TRBD1 (5 bases). Per germline, CDR1 SGHTA and CDR2 FQGNSA. Trimming removed 5 bases at V and 8 bases at J, with 16 bases between. CDR3 length: 15 amino acids. The CDR3: CASSLLGRVDSPLHF. The CDR3 nucleotides are TGTGCCAGCAGCCTGCTGGGCAGGGTCGATTCACCCCTCCACTTT.

The gene calls are TRBV27 and TRBJ1-6; TRBD1 is a possible D gene (5 bases). The germline V and J ends were trimmed by 4 bases and 8 bases, with 12 bases remaining between them. CDR1 and CDR2 (germline): MNHEY, SMNVEV (reference sequence). This CDR3 is built from 14 residues. The CDR3 sequence: CASSSNAGHSPLHF. The CDR3 bases are TGTGCCAGCAGTTCCAATGCGGGGCATTCACCCCTCCACTTT.

The chain recombines TRBV6-4 with TRBJ2-3; D might be TRBD2 (7 bases). V lost 2 bases and J 2 bases, leaving 8 bases between the germline ends. Germline V gene data show CDR1 as MRHNA and CDR2 as SNTAGT. The CDR3 has 14 amino acids. The CDR3 spells CASSDGGATDTQYF. CDR3 DNA: TGTGCCAGCAGTGACGGGGGGGCCACAGATACGCAGTATTTT.

J is TRBJ2-5 and V is TRBV19; TRBD2 matches at 12 bases. J lost 5 bases, V lost 6 bases, and 7 bases had no gene match. CDR1 is LNHDA, CDR2 SQIVND, per germline (reference sequence). The CDR3 contains 15 residues. The CDR3: CASRTTSGSPETQYF. DNA of the CDR3: TGTGCCAGTAGAACGACTAGCGGGAGCCCCGAGACCCAGTACTTC.

The table lists this clone with a few counts. This chain connects TRBV30 to TRBJ1-1, with D unresolved. V shed 2 bases and J shed 3 bases, with 7 bases lying between them. CDR1 and CDR2 from the germline V gene are GTSNPN and SVGIG (reference sequence). The CDR3 is made up of 12 amino acids. The CDR3 sequence: CAWSPLHTEAFF. The CDR3 DNA is TGTGCCTGGAGTCCTCTCCACACTGAAGCTTTCTTT.

The V call is TRBV6-5, the J call TRBJ1-5; D remains unclear. This CDR3 contains 15 residues. Germline V gene lookup returns CDR1 MNHEY and CDR2 SVGAGI. The V gene lost 4 bases and the J gene lost 1 base, with 11 bases spanning the gap. DNA for the CDR3: TGTGCCAGCAGTTCCCCTGTGCGGAGCAATCAGCCCCAGCATTTT. This gives the protein CASSSPVRSNQPQHF.

This sequence joins TRBV7-9 and TRBJ2-3, with D maybe TRBD2 (6 bases). This CDR3 is built from 15 residues. CDR1 and CDR2 (germline): SEHNR, FQNEAQ (reference sequence). V was trimmed by 5 bases and J by 0 bases, leaving 12 bases between them. The CDR3 is CASSQKRVSTDTQYF. The CDR3 bases are TGTGCCAGCAGCCAAAAGCGGGTTAGCACAGATACGCAGTATTTT.

The chain joins TRBV10-3 to TRBJ1-1; no firm D call. The CDR3 sequence is 11 residues long. Germline CDR1 ENHRY, CDR2 SYGVKD. Trimming shortened V by 7 bases and J by 1 base, and 4 bases separated the two germline ends. CDR3 amino acids: CAITSNTEAFF. The CDR3 DNA is TGTGCCATCACCTCGAACACTGAAGCTTTCTTT.

To note about this clone: As the CDR3 is not closed by the conserved phenylalanine or tryptophan, this likely results from a read error. The DNA is omitted, as the CDR3 cannot be located on it reliably, and the CDR3 follows TCRdb's listing. CDR3 in amino acids: CASRHEGAP. The chain carries TRBV6-5 and TRBJ2-3; the table's D call, TRBD1, has no DNA check behind it. The germline CDR1 and CDR2 sequences are MNHEY and SVGAGI. The CDR3 is 9 amino acids long, termini counted.

The rearrangement uses TRBV9 and TRBJ2-1, with 12 bases lining up with TRBD2. This CDR3 comprises 14 residues. From germline, CDR1 is SGDLS and CDR2 YYNGEE. V shed 3 bases and J 7 bases; nucleotides not matched to a gene: 2. As DNA, the CDR3 is TGTGCCAGCAGCGCTAGCGGGGGGGCAAATGAGCAGTTCTTC. Amino acid sequence: CASSASGGANEQFF.

The rearrangement links TRBV6-6 to TRBJ1-2, with a weak D call TRBD1 (5 bases). Germline V gene lookup returns CDR1 MNHNY and CDR2 SVGAGI (reference sequence). This CDR3 has 11 amino acids. V lost 5 bases, J lost 7 bases, and 8 bases lay in between. CDR3 bases: TGTGCCAGCAGTGGGGGGACTGGCTACACCTTC. This codes for CASSGGTGYTF.

This rearrangement joins TRBV7-2 to TRBJ2-2; a possible D gene is TRBD1 (6 bases). CDR3 length: 16 amino acids. CDR1 and CDR2 (germline): SGHTA, FQGNSA. The V end lost 5 bases, the J end lost 0 bases, and 13 bases lay between the germline ends. CDR3 sequence (DNA): TGTGCCAGCAGCCCGTCAGGGGTATCGAACACCGGGGAGCTGTTTTTT. This translates into CASSPSGVSNTGELFF.

The genes are TRBV19 and TRBJ2-5; D is undetermined. This CDR3 region has 15 residues. CDR1 is LNHDA and CDR2 is SQIVND in the germline V gene (reference sequence). V was clipped by 1 base and J by 4 bases, with 13 bases between them. CDR3 DNA: TGTGCCAGTAGTATAGGGTGGATCCGCGGAGAGACCCAGTACTTC. Translating gives CASSIGWIRGETQYF.

V gene TRBV9 combines with J gene TRBJ2-3, with 9 bases aligning to TRBD2. V gave up 4 bases and J gave up 4 bases; unmatched junction bases: 13. The CDR3 totals 17 residues. Germline loops: CDR1 SGDLS, CDR2 YYNGEE. The CDR3 is CASSSAERGVGADTQYF. The CDR3 DNA reads TGTGCCAGCAGCTCAGCGGAGCGGGGGGTTGGCGCAGATACGCAGTATTTT.

The chain has TRBV30 and TRBJ1-1; unclear D gene. Germline CDR1 and CDR2: GTSNPN and SVGIG (reference sequence). V was pared by 3 bases and J by 5 bases, with 16 bases between. CDR3 length equals 14 residues. The CDR3 bases are TGTGCCTGGAGGGCCCCCACCCCAAAGACTGAAGCTTTCTTT. This gives the protein CAWRAPTPKTEAFF.

V and J are TRBV7-9 and TRBJ1-3; D uncertain. Trimming cost V 1 base and J 0 bases, with 10 bases left between them. Looked up from germline, CDR1 is SEHNR and CDR2 is FQNEAQ (reference sequence). The CDR3 is made up of 16 amino acids. The CDR3 sequence is CASSLGGPSSGNTIYF. CDR3 bases: TGTGCCAGCAGCTTAGGCGGTCCGAGCTCTGGAAACACCATATATTTT.

The chain combines TRBV9 with TRBJ1-1, with D possibly matching TRBD1 (5 bases). The V gene's germline CDR1 is SGDLS and CDR2 YYNGEE. The CDR3 contains 13 residues. With 6 bases removed from V and 1 base from J, the gap between germline ends came to 10 bases. The CDR3 DNA sequence: TGTGCCAGCACGGGCAGGGCGAACACTGAAGCTTTCTTT. Translation gives CASTGRANTEAFF.

The genes are TRBV7-2 and TRBJ2-3; 12 positions agree with TRBD2. The V and J ends lost 8 bases and 2 bases, in that order; junction bases with no gene match: 8. This CDR3 comprises 16 residues. The germline V gene has CDR1 SGHTA and CDR2 FQGNSA. CDR3 sequence reads: CASASGRAGATDTQYF. CDR3 in DNA: TGTGCCAGCGCTAGCGGGAGGGCCGGGGCCACAGATACGCAGTATTTT.

The J gene is TRBJ1-1, the V gene TRBV30; 7 bases are shared with TRBD1. Germline values: CDR1 GTSNPN, CDR2 SVGIG (reference sequence). The ends lost 3 bases at V and 4 bases at J; junction bases unmatched: 5. This CDR3 is 13 amino acids long. The CDR3 loop is CAWSQGDPTEAFF. CDR3 nucleotides: TGTGCCTGGAGCCAGGGGGACCCCACTGAAGCTTTCTTT.

This clone was observed a handful of times. The rearrangement links TRBV7-9 to TRBJ2-7, with 7 bases lining up with TRBD2. Germline CDR1 reads SEHNR; CDR2 reads FQNEAQ (reference sequence). The V segment lost 2 bases and the J segment 4 bases; nucleotides outside the gene matches: 8. The CDR3 runs 15 residues. CDR3 amino acids: CASSLQGGVEYEQYF. In DNA form, the CDR3 reads TGTGCCAGCAGCTTACAGGGAGGGGTCGAATACGAGCAGTACTTC.

V and J are TRBV6-1 and TRBJ1-1; D is possibly TRBD1 (6 bases). The CDR3 contains 16 residues. V was shortened by 3 bases and J by 4 bases, with 18 bases between the two germline ends. The germline CDR1 and CDR2 sequences are MNHNS and SASEGT. The CDR3 is CASSDLTGSAGTEAFF. The CDR3 DNA follows: TGTGCCAGCAGTGACCTTACAGGGTCCGCCGGCACTGAAGCTTTCTTT.

This chain joins TRBV30 and TRBJ2-2; D gene ambiguous. Germline V gives CDR1 GTSNPN, CDR2 SVGIG (reference sequence). V lost 4 bases to trimming and J lost 1 base, with 4 bases between them. There are 12 residues in the CDR3. This CDR3 reads CAWNRNTGELFF. CDR3 DNA sequence: TGTGCCTGGAACAGGAACACCGGGGAGCTGTTTTTT.

The gene calls are TRBV5-6 and TRBJ2-1; D is possibly TRBD1 (6 bases). The ends were cut back, 4 bases at V and 9 bases at J, with 17 bases in the middle. This CDR3 has 14 amino acids. Per the germline V gene, CDR1 is SGHDT and CDR2 is YYEEEE. CDR3 nucleotide sequence: TGTGCCAGCAGCCAGAGGGACACTGAACCTGAGCAGTTCTTC. Amino acid sequence: CASSQRDTEPEQFF.

The chain joins TRBV27 to TRBJ1-3; no definite D call. The CDR3 length is 15 residues. Germline V lookup: CDR1 MNHEY, CDR2 SMNVEV (reference sequence). Trimming stripped 4 bases from V and 5 bases from J, with 15 bases between. The CDR3 loop reads CASSSGIRERNTIYF. DNA for the CDR3: TGTGCCAGCAGTTCTGGCATTAGGGAGCGAAACACCATATATTTT.

V is TRBV6-5 and J is TRBJ1-6; the D gene is possibly TRBD1 (6 bases). Germline values: CDR1 MNHEY, CDR2 SVGAGI. This CDR3 contains 15 residues. V was cut by 2 bases and J by 7 bases, with 12 bases left in between. This CDR3 reads CASSYTGPRNSPLHF. DNA for the CDR3: TGTGCCAGCAGTTACACAGGGCCTCGGAATTCACCCCTCCACTTT.

This sequence joins TRBV29-1 and TRBJ1-2; TRBD1 agrees at 7 bases. Looked up from germline, CDR1 is SQVTM and CDR2 is ANQGSEA. Trimming removed 5 bases from V and 10 bases from J; junction bases left unmatched: 4. The CDR3 sequence is 10 residues long. The CDR3 sequence: CSVWDRTYTF. The CDR3 nucleotides are TGCAGCGTTTGGGACAGAACCTACACCTTC.

A single count supports this clone. J is TRBJ1-1 and V is TRBV11-2; tentative D call: TRBD1 (5 bases). V lost 7 bases and J lost 7, with 13 bases in between. The CDR3 covers 12 residues. Germline CDR1 SGHAT, CDR2 FQNNGV. In DNA, the CDR3 is TGTGCCAGCACCAACTTGGGGCTTGAAGCTTTCTTT. Its translation: CASTNLGLEAFF.

The chain has TRBV9 and TRBJ1-1; no clear D. V lost 0 bases and J lost 1, with 10 bases in between. This CDR3 is built from 15 residues. The germline V gene has CDR1 SGDLS and CDR2 YYNGEE. In DNA form, the CDR3 reads TGTGCCAGCAGCGTAGAGAGCTCGGGGAACACTGAAGCTTTCTTT. Amino acid sequence: CASSVESSGNTEAFF.

Here the CDR3 reads CASTAAGGEEAFF. CDR3 DNA sequence: TGCGCCAGCACCGCGGCGGGGGGCGAGGAAGCTTTCTTT. V is TRBV5-1 and J is TRBJ1-1; the D gene is possibly TRBD1 (6 bases). Germline loops: CDR1 SGHRS, CDR2 YFSETQ. V lost 6 bases, J lost 8 bases, and 17 bases lay in between. The CDR3 loop spans 13 amino acids.

V and J are TRBV5-1 and TRBJ2-7; TRBD1 matches at 9 bases. The CDR3 has 16 amino acids. The germline CDR1 and CDR2 sequences are SGHRS and YFSETQ. V lost 4 bases and J lost 0; bases outside the gene matches: 8. DNA for the CDR3: TGCGCCAGCAGCCCTCTTAGACAGGGGGGCTCCTACGAGCAGTACTTC. Translation gives CASSPLRQGGSYEQYF.

The V call is TRBV30, the J call TRBJ2-1; D perhaps matches TRBD2 (6 bases). CDR1 and CDR2 from the germline V gene are GTSNPN and SVGIG (reference sequence). The CDR3 consists of 14 residues. V lost 1 base and J lost 8, with 15 bases in between. The CDR3 region is CAWSAGSSRDEQFF. CDR3 in DNA: TGTGCCTGGAGTGCCGGGAGTTCGAGGGATGAGCAGTTCTTC. Full variable domain (rest looked up from reference TRBV30 and TRBJ2-1): SQTIHQWPATLVQPVGSPLSLECTVEGTSNPNLYWYRQAAGRGLQLLFYSVGIGQISSEVPQNLSASRPQDRQFILSSKKLLLSDSGFYLCAWSAGSSRDEQFFGPGTRLTVL.